Listed below are T cell receptor beta chains from one sample, sequenced in a study of cytomegalovirus exposure and HLA in healthy donors. Assay used: immunoSEQ multiplex PCR; TCRdb lists only in-frame clones, some missing. The sample has 200,000 to 250,000 clones, 70% to 90% seen once. Source material: PBMCs. The receptors here all came from a human donor in good health. The CDR3 runs from the conserved cysteine through the conserved F or W. D genes are given only for firm matches. Not all rows give a size; the values are once, few, many and, for expanded clones, a class.

V gene	J gene	clone size	D gene	CDR3 protein	CDR3 DNA
TRBV7-9	TRBJ2-7	.	.	CSSSLQGPHEQYF	TGTTCCAGCAGCTTGCAGGGCCCCCACGAGCAGTACTTC
TRBV2	TRBJ2-5	.	TRBD1	CASSQGGRGETQYF	TGTGCCAGCAGCCAAGGGGGCAGGGGAGAGACCCAGTACTTC
TRBV29-1	TRBJ2-1	.	TRBD2	CSVPGGTHRDEQFF	TGCAGCGTCCCCGGGGGGACTCACCGGGATGAGCAGTTCTTC
TRBV19	TRBJ1-5	.	.	CASSRPGTDSNQPQHF	TGTGCCAGTAGTCGCCCCGGAACAGATAGCAATCAGCCCCAGCATTTT
TRBV5-4	TRBJ2-5	.	TRBD2	CASSLDPGRGQETQYF	TGTGCCAGCAGCTTGGACCCCGGGAGGGGACAAGAGACCCAGTACTTC
TRBV23-1	TRBJ2-7	.	TRBD1	CASSQSGTGAPYEQYF	TGCGCCAGCAGTCAATCCGGGACAGGGGCCCCCTACGAGCAGTACTTC
TRBV5-1	TRBJ2-1	.	TRBD2	CASSLEPGLAGNEQFF	TGCGCCAGCAGCTTGGAACCCGGACTAGCGGGTAATGAGCAGTTCTTC
TRBV5-8	TRBJ1-5	.	.	CASSEGGPQPQHF	TGTGCCAGCAGCGAAGGAGGGCCTCAGCCCCAGCATTTT
TRBV6-1	TRBJ1-1	few	TRBD1	CASSSQGAPTEAFF	TGTGCCAGCAGTTCACAGGGGGCGCCCACTGAAGCTTTCTTT
TRBV5-1	TRBJ2-3	.	TRBD2	CASRRGGPLLAATSTDTQYF	TGCGCCAGCCGTAGGGGGGGGCCCTTACTAGCGGCCACTAGCACAGATACGCAGTATTTT
TRBV2	TRBJ2-1	once	TRBD2	CASSARLAVPYNEQFF	TGTGCCAGCAGTGCTCGGCTAGCGGTCCCCTACAATGAGCAGTTCTTC
TRBV7-3	TRBJ2-3	.	.	CASSFDQGSDTQYF	TGTGCCAGCAGCTTCGACCAGGGGTCAGATACGCAGTATTTT
TRBV28	TRBJ2-1	.	TRBD2	CASSLRGLAGYNEQFF	TGTGCCAGCAGTTTAAGGGGACTAGCGGGATACAATGAGCAGTTCTTC
TRBV7-8	TRBJ2-7	.	.	CASRDFGGYEQYF	TGTGCCAGCCGGGACTTCGGAGGCTACGAGCAGTACTTC
TRBV19	TRBJ2-7	few	TRBD2	CASSTGLVGEQYF	TGTGCCAGTAGTACTGGACTAGTAGGCGAGCAGTACTTC
TRBV4-3	TRBJ2-2	.	TRBD2	CASSQEGGGTGELFF	TGCGCCAGCAGCCAAGAGGGGGGGGGAACCGGGGAGCTGTTTTTT
TRBV28	TRBJ2-1	once	TRBD2	CASSLRWIAGGYHEQFF	TGTGCCAGCAGTTTACGCTGGATAGCGGGAGGGTATCATGAGCAGTTCTTC